This entry lists 23 T cell receptor beta chains sequenced from one sample in a study of blood T cell repertoires in COVID-19. The data were produced by immunoSEQ multiplex PCR, yet TCRdb's version contains in-frame clones alone and is incomplete. The profile shows around 110,000 clones, about 80% of them singletons. Sequenced: peripheral blood. All receptors derive from a man aged 60-69 years with active or convalescent COVID-19.

This chain links TRBV7-3 with TRBJ1-6; D gene unclear. Germline assignment: CDR1 SGHTA and CDR2 FQGTGA. The CDR3 runs 13 residues. V was shortened by 0 bases and J by 8 bases, with 5 bases between the two germline ends. The CDR3 DNA follows: TGTGCCAGCAGCTTAACTCCCGATTCACCCCTCCACTTT. Translated, it gives CASSLTPDSPLHF.

This clone was seen more than once but under ten times. V gene TRBV23-1 combines with J gene TRBJ1-5, with D unclear. TRBV23-1 is known as an ORF, though its function is uncertain. This CDR3 contains 13 residues. Here the CDR3 DNA reads TGCGGCGAGAACCGGTCCTACAATCAGCCCCAGCATTTT. Amino acids: CGENRSYNQPQHF.

This chain uses TRBV19 with TRBJ2-7; 9 positions agree with TRBD1. The V and J ends lost 5 bases and 5 bases, in that order; junction bases with no gene match: 10. Germline values: CDR1 LNHDA, CDR2 SQIVND (reference sequence). The CDR3 is 15 residues long. CDR3 residues: CASSGGTGFLDEQYF. CDR3 nucleotide sequence: TGTGCCAGTAGTGGCGGGACAGGGTTTTTGGACGAGCAGTACTTC.

The CDR3 DNA sequence: TGTGCCATCAAGCCCGAGGACACTTTCCAAGAGACCCAGTACTTC. It encodes CAIKPEDTFQETQYF. V gene TRBV10-3 combines with J gene TRBJ2-5, with D perhaps matching TRBD1 (5 bases). Germline V CDR1 and CDR2: ENHRY, SYGVKD. The CDR3 has 15 amino acids. V was cut by 7 bases and J by 1 base, with 16 bases left in between.

This clone was observed a handful of times. This chain connects TRBV18 to TRBJ1-5; 7 bases line up with TRBD1. Losses at the gene ends were 6 bases for V and 5 bases for J; bases not matched to a gene: 10. CDR1 is KGHSH, CDR2 LQKENI, per germline. The CDR3 sequence is 15 residues long. The DNA of the CDR3 is TGTGCCAGCTCCCGTACCCAGGGGGATCATCAGCCCCAGCATTTT. It yields the protein CASSRTQGDHQPQHF.

This clone was seen only a few times. This sequence joins TRBV27 and TRBJ2-7, with TRBD1 matching over 9 bases. V gave up 3 bases and J gave up 4 bases; unmatched junction bases: 7. The CDR3 covers 15 residues. Germline V lookup: CDR1 MNHEY, CDR2 SMNVEV (reference sequence). Here the CDR3 DNA reads TGTGCCAGCAGTTTCCGGGACGACAGGGGGTACGAGCAGTACTTC. This translates into CASSFRDDRGYEQYF.

This clone was observed a handful of times. The chain's CDR3 is CASEREGRDEQFF. In DNA form, the CDR3 reads TGTGCCAGCGAGCGGGAGGGCCGGGATGAGCAGTTCTTC. The chain is built from TRBV2 and TRBJ2-1; the match to TRBD2 covers 10 bases. This CDR3 spans 13 amino acids. Trimming at V came to 8 bases and at J to 8 bases, leaving 6 bases not matched to a gene. Per the germline V gene, CDR1 is SNHLY and CDR2 is FYNNEI.

This clone was seen ten or more times. This chain joins TRBV19 and TRBJ2-5; possibly TRBD1 for D (5 bases). V was shortened by 5 bases and J by 4 bases, with 23 bases between the two germline ends. CDR1 and CDR2 from the germline V gene are LNHDA and SQIVND (reference sequence). The CDR3 covers 17 residues. The CDR3 reads CASSPGPGKYDGETQYF. The CDR3 region has the DNA TGTGCCAGTAGTCCCGGCCCAGGGAAGTACGACGGAGAGACCCAGTACTTC.

This sequence joins TRBV15 and TRBJ2-7; TRBD2 might be the D (6 bases). Trimming cost V 0 bases and J 6 bases, with 12 bases left between them. This CDR3 is 14 amino acids long. The V gene's germline CDR1 is LNHNV and CDR2 YYDKDF (reference sequence). The CDR3 DNA follows: TGTGCCACCAGCAGAGACCCTATTAGCGGCGAGCAGTACTTC. It translates to CATSRDPISGEQYF.

V and J are TRBV5-8 and TRBJ1-3, with 10 positions matching TRBD1. Germline assignment: CDR1 SGHTS and CDR2 YDEGEE. The CDR3 has 16 amino acids. The trim removed 7 bases at V and 3 bases at J, leaving 10 bases unmatched. The CDR3 loop reads CASHRQGATFGNTIYF. The CDR3 DNA follows: TGTGCCAGCCACAGACAGGGGGCAACCTTTGGAAACACCATATATTTT.

The chain carries TRBV29-1 and TRBJ2-2; D possibly corresponds to TRBD1 (6 bases). The CDR3 is 12 residues long. V was pared by 5 bases and J by 6 bases, with 10 bases between. The germline V gene has CDR1 SQVTM and CDR2 ANQGSEA. CDR3 DNA: TGCAGCGTTTCAGGGGACGCCGGGGAGCTGTTTTTT. It is translated as CSVSGDAGELFF.

The CDR3 region has the DNA TGTGCCAGCAGCTTTGGGCAGATTACGAACACCGGGGAGCTGTTTTTT. It specifies CASSFGQITNTGELFF. The chain is built from TRBV5-8 and TRBJ2-2, with D unresolved. This CDR3 has 16 residues. Germline-derived CDR1 and CDR2 are SGHTS and YDEGEE. V was cut by 2 bases and J by 0 bases, with 11 bases left in between.

V is TRBV4-1 and J is TRBJ2-1; 8 positions match TRBD2. The CDR3 is 17 amino acids. Per the germline V gene, CDR1 is MGHRA and CDR2 is YSYEKL. The trim removed 6 bases at V and 7 bases at J, leaving 17 bases unmatched. The DNA for the CDR3 is TGCGCCAGCAGTCTCACTTTAAGTAGGGTAGCGGGGAATGAGCAGTTCTTC. The encoded protein is CASSLTLSRVAGNEQFF.

V is TRBV15 and J is TRBJ1-4, with 10 bases aligning to TRBD1. This CDR3 has 16 residues. Germline trimming cut 5 bases from V and 6 bases from J; bases unmatched to any gene: 9. Germline CDR1 is LNHNV and CDR2 is YYDKDF (reference sequence). The CDR3 spells CATSLMTGGGYEKLFF. In DNA form, the CDR3 reads TGTGCCACCAGCCTGATGACAGGGGGCGGGTATGAAAAACTGTTTTTT.

J is TRBJ1-4 and V is TRBV28; D not resolved. The V and J ends lost 2 bases and 1 base respectively, with 8 bases between them. CDR1 and CDR2 (germline): MDHEN, SYDVKM. This CDR3 region has 15 residues. The CDR3 DNA follows: TGTGCCAGCAGTTTAGGCGGGAGAACTAATGAAAAACTGTTTTTT. Translated: CASSLGGRTNEKLFF.

V is TRBV7-9 and J is TRBJ1-5; D remains unclear. The ends were cut back, 4 bases at V and 0 bases at J, with 13 bases in the middle. Germline values: CDR1 SEHNR, CDR2 FQNEAQ (reference sequence). This CDR3 has 16 residues. The CDR3 DNA reads as TGTGCCAGCAGCTCGGGGAAGGAGGGTAGCAATCAGCCCCAGCATTTT. Its protein is CASSSGKEGSNQPQHF. Combining the CDR3 with reference TRBV7-9 and TRBJ1-5 gives the whole variable domain DTGVSQNPRHKITKRGQNVTFRCDPISEHNRLYWYRQTLGQGPEFLTYFQNEAQLEKSRLLSDRFSAERPKGSFSTLEIQRTEQGDSAMYLCASSSGKEGSNQPQHFGDGTRLSIL.

The gene calls are TRBV28 and TRBJ2-7; D is uncertain. CDR1 is MDHEN and CDR2 is SYDVKM in the germline V gene. This CDR3 spans 11 amino acids. The V end lost 5 bases, the J end lost 3 bases, and 5 bases lay between the germline ends. This CDR3 reads CASSLYYEQYF. The CDR3 nucleotides are TGTGCCAGCAGTCTCTACTACGAGCAGTACTTC.

This clone occurred a few times. Here the CDR3 reads CASSVSYEQYF. CDR3 nucleotides: TGTGCCAGCAGTGTCAGCTACGAGCAGTACTTC. This chain connects TRBV25-1 to TRBJ2-7, with D unclear. Germline V gene sequence: CDR1 MGHDK, CDR2 SYGVNS. The CDR3 is 11 residues long. Between the trimmed V and J ends, which lost 4 bases and 3 bases, there was a span of 4 bases.

This sequence joins TRBV19 and TRBJ2-7; D remains ambiguous. CDR1 LNHDA and CDR2 SQIVND come from the germline V gene (reference sequence). With 8 bases removed from V and 6 bases from J, the gap between germline ends came to 20 bases. The CDR3 has 14 residues. CDR3: CASSRVPRSGEQYF. CDR3 bases: TGTGCCAGTTCCCGGGTACCAAGGTCGGGCGAGCAGTACTTC.

This rearrangement joins TRBV6-2 or TRBV6-3 to TRBJ2-7; D perhaps matches TRBD2 (5 bases). V lost 6 bases and J lost 9, with 18 bases in between. Germline V gene sequence: CDR1 MNHEY, CDR2 SVGEGT. The CDR3 length is 13 residues. The CDR3 is CASSRDLYAGQYF. CDR3 sequence (DNA): TGTGCCAGCAGCAGAGACTTATACGCGGGGCAGTACTTC.

CDR3: CASSPGRGSTDTQYF. As DNA, the CDR3 is TGTGCCAGCAGCCCCGGGAGGGGTAGCACAGATACGCAGTATTTT. The chain recombines TRBV6-4 with TRBJ2-3, with 8 bases lining up with TRBD2. CDR1 and CDR2 from the germline V gene are MRHNA and SNTAGT. Trimming at V came to 6 bases and at J to 0 bases, leaving 5 bases not matched to a gene. This CDR3 has 15 residues.

CDR3 sequence reads: CASSPYGNEKLFF. The CDR3 nucleotides are TGTGCCAGCTCTCCCTATGGTAATGAAAAACTGTTTTTT. The rearrangement joins TRBV12-3 or TRBV12-4 to TRBJ1-4; D is undetermined. Between the trimmed V and J ends, which lost 8 bases and 4 bases, there was a span of 11 bases. The CDR3 spans 13 residues.

This chain joins TRBV2 and TRBJ1-6; D is uncertain. Germline V gene data show CDR1 as SNHLY and CDR2 as FYNNEI. The CDR3 runs 13 residues. V was clipped by 7 bases and J by 8 bases, with 12 bases between them. The CDR3 region is CASKEENDSPLHF. CDR3 DNA sequence: TGTGCCAGCAAGGAGGAGAACGATTCACCCCTCCACTTT.